This TCR beta chain originates from a study of T-cell memory formation after mild COVID-19. Study context: TCR clusters were mostly donor specific. Study-wide findings and caveats: Contracting CD8+ clones were enriched in EMRA, CD4+ mainly in CM and EM.

This CDR3 is built from 15 residues. Trimming took 3 bases from V and 1 from J; bases not matched to a gene: 6. CDR1 and CDR2 (germline): SGHVS, FQNEAQ. This clonotype was found a few times. Its antigen is still unknown. 5'RACE with constant-segment primers built TCRalpha and TCRbeta cDNA libraries with UMIs. From the 5' RACE reads, TCRdb called clonotypes with MiXCR, one entry per CDR3 protein. The data show about 430,000 distinct CDR3 sequences, about a sixth seen once. This chain uses TRBV7-8 with TRBJ2-7, with 7 bases fitting TRBD2. The source of this sequence is a man in his late teens or twenties who had mild COVID-19 (a few samples of this study predate the infection). Cell type and time point are not known. Source material: PBMCs or a T cell subset sorted from them (not recorded which). In nucleotides, the CDR3 is TGTGCCAGCAGCTTGTCGAAGCGGGGATCCTACGAGCAGTACTTC. The encoded protein is CASSLSKRGSYEQYF. Full variable domain (remainder filled in from reference TRBV7-8 and TRBJ2-7): GAGVSQSPRYKVAKRGQDVALRCDPISGHVSLFWYQQALGQGPEFLTYFQNEAQLDKSGLPSDRFFAERPEGSVSTLKIQRTQQEDSAVYLCASSLSKRGSYEQYFGPGTRLTVT.